This T cell receptor (beta chain) was obtained from a study of early T cells in non-severe SARS-CoV-2 infection. Regarding this clonotype: Just one base apart from a much larger clone, this may be a read error.

MiXCR was run by TCRdb on the 5' RACE reads, yielding one entry per CDR3 protein. The sample consists of fewer than 40,000 distinct CDR3 sequences, around 6.3% of them appearing once. Germline V gives CDR1 SGDLS, CDR2 YYNGEE. The CDR3 totals 14 residues. Trimming shortened V by 0 bases and J by 4 bases, and 10 bases separated the two germline ends. This sequence joins TRBV9 and TRBJ2-5; D is possibly TRBD1 or TRBD2 (6 bases each). Sequencing used whole blood. The TCR was taken from an adult who was a healthcare worker with PCR-confirmed SARS-CoV-2 infection or an uninfected control (not recorded which). The CDR3 DNA is TGTGCCAGCAGCGTAGATGGGGGGCGAGAGACCCAGTACTTC. Amino acids: CASSVDGGRETQYF.